The 23 T cell receptor beta chains listed next were all sequenced from one sample in a study of T cell responses to AZD1222 COVID-19 vaccine. Sequencing was performed with immunoSEQ multiplex PCR; in TCRdb, only in-frame clones are kept and a portion is missing. The data show roughly 150,000 clones, 87% seen once. The input for sequencing was peripheral blood, taken 28 days after the second AZD1222 dose. Receptors originate from an adult who received the AZD1222 COVID-19 vaccine.

This clone has just one count. The rearrangement joins TRBV29-1 to TRBJ1-3, with D possibly TRBD1 on 6 matching bases. Per germline, CDR1 SQVTM and CDR2 ANQGSEA. The CDR3 runs to 12 residues. V lost 6 bases to trimming and J lost 3 bases, with 9 bases between them. DNA of the CDR3: TGCAGCGTATTCAGGGGTGGAAACACCATATATTTT. It translates to CSVFRGGNTIYF.

CDR3 DNA: TGCAGCGCCCTCCAACGAGAAGCTTTCTTT. It codes for CSALQREAFF. V gene TRBV29-1 combines with J gene TRBJ1-1; unclear D gene. CDR1 SQVTM and CDR2 ANQGSEA come from the germline V gene. CDR3 length equals 10 residues. Deletions cut 7 bases from V and 8 bases from J, with 11 bases between.

The CDR3 loop is CASSAGLGETQYF. CDR3 DNA sequence: TGTGCCAGCAGCGCAGGGTTGGGGGAGACCCAGTACTTC. The chain links TRBV11-2 to TRBJ2-5; possibly TRBD1 for D (5 bases). Trimming pared 5 bases from V and 5 bases from J, leaving 12 bases between. Germline V CDR1 and CDR2: SGHAT, FQNNGV. This CDR3 comprises 13 residues.

The V gene is TRBV6-5, the J gene TRBJ1-5, with D maybe TRBD1 (5 bases). Germline V gene sequence: CDR1 MNHEY, CDR2 SVGAGI. The CDR3 has 15 amino acids. The germline V and J ends were trimmed by 0 bases and 6 bases, with 12 bases remaining between them. The CDR3 DNA follows: TGTGCCAGCAGTTACTCCAGGGAGGGAGTTCAGCCCCAGCATTTT. It yields the protein CASSYSREGVQPQHF.

The V gene is TRBV7-8, the J gene TRBJ2-1; D remains ambiguous. Trimming pared 5 bases from V and 1 base from J, leaving 12 bases between. Germline V lookup: CDR1 SGHVS, CDR2 FQNEAQ. The CDR3 covers 15 residues. The CDR3 DNA follows: TGTGCCAGCAGCCCCCCCAGAAGGTCCTACAATGAGCAGTTCTTC. As protein: CASSPPRRSYNEQFF.

This clone was found once. This chain joins TRBV6-5 and TRBJ2-7; 9 bases map to TRBD1. The germline V gene encodes CDR1 MNHEY and CDR2 SVGAGI. After removal of 6 bases from V and 5 bases from J, the junction contained 2 bases not matched to a gene. This CDR3 has 12 residues. CDR3 sequence (DNA): TGTGCCAGCAGGGACAGGGGAAACGAGCAGTACTTC. Its translation is CASRDRGNEQYF.

This clone was seen only once. The J gene is TRBJ2-7, the V gene TRBV6-2 or TRBV6-3; D remains unclear. This CDR3 has 12 amino acids. The germline gives CDR1 MNHEY, CDR2 SVGEGT. Trimming cost V 6 bases and J 0 bases, with 6 bases left between them. For the CDR3, the DNA is TGTGCCAGCAGCCGCGACTCCTACGAGCAGTACTTC. It encodes CASSRDSYEQYF.

V and J are TRBV28 and TRBJ1-5, with 10 bases identical to TRBD1. The germline CDR1 and CDR2 sequences are MDHEN and SYDVKM. The CDR3 totals 15 residues. J was trimmed by 7 bases and V by 6 bases; bases with no gene match: 9. DNA of the CDR3: TGTGCCAGCAGCCCCAGGACAGGGGGTATGCAGCCCCAGCATTTT. Encoded protein: CASSPRTGGMQPQHF.

J is TRBJ2-7 and V is TRBV9; D tentatively reads TRBD1 or TRBD2 (7 bases each). Looked up from germline, CDR1 is SGDLS and CDR2 is YYNGEE. V was shortened by 3 bases and J by 5 bases, with 21 bases between the two germline ends. This CDR3 has 16 residues. CDR3 loop: CASSEGAGGRVDEQYF. CDR3 bases: TGTGCCAGCAGCGAGGGGGCGGGCGGGAGAGTCGACGAGCAGTACTTC.

The genes are TRBV7-2 and TRBJ1-6; 9 bases agree with TRBD1. Germline V gene lookup returns CDR1 SGHTA and CDR2 FQGNSA. After removal of 7 bases from V and 9 bases from J, the junction contained 7 bases not matched to a gene. The CDR3 contains 14 residues. CDR3 DNA: TGTGCCAGCACCCTGGACAGGGGACGTTCACCCCTCCACTTT. This translates into CASTLDRGRSPLHF.

The J gene is TRBJ2-5, the V gene TRBV19; no definite D call. Trimming took 5 bases from V and 5 from J, leaving 12 bases between them. Germline CDR1 LNHDA, CDR2 SQIVND (reference sequence). This CDR3 comprises 13 residues. The CDR3 sequence: CASSVGVGETQYF. CDR3 sequence (DNA): TGTGCCAGTAGTGTTGGGGTTGGGGAGACCCAGTACTTC.

This chain joins TRBV28 and TRBJ2-2, with 7 bases matching TRBD1. There are 15 residues in the CDR3. Germline V gives CDR1 MDHEN, CDR2 SYDVKM. V trimming: 6 bases; J trimming: 2 bases; junction bases outside the gene matches: 6. The CDR3 DNA reads TGTGCCAGCAGAACCGGGACAGCCAACACCGGGGAGCTGTTTTTT. It yields the protein CASRTGTANTGELFF.

The chain uses TRBV30 and TRBJ1-5; D gene ambiguous. The CDR3 extends over 15 amino acids. Germline CDR1 is GTSNPN and CDR2 is SVGIG (reference sequence). V gave up 0 bases and J gave up 3 bases, with 12 bases separating them. The CDR3 DNA is TGTGCCTGGAGTGTACCAGGCACCCTCAATCAGCCCCAGCATTTT. Translating gives CAWSVPGTLNQPQHF.

The CDR3 DNA is TGTGCCAGCAGCCAAGTGGGACTACCTGGAGAGCAGTACTTC. Protein sequence: CASSQVGLPGEQYF. V is TRBV3-1 (or the pseudogene TRBV3-2) and J is TRBJ2-7; 7 positions match TRBD2. From germline, CDR1 is LGHDT and CDR2 YNNKEL (reference sequence). The J segment lost 7 bases and the V segment lost 1 base, leaving 7 bases of the junction unmatched. The CDR3 sequence is 14 residues long.

This chain uses TRBV7-9 with TRBJ1-3, with no clear D. Between the trimmed V and J ends, which lost 4 bases and 4 bases, there was a span of 11 bases. This CDR3 is 14 amino acids long. Germline V gives CDR1 SEHNR, CDR2 FQNEAQ (reference sequence). CDR3 region: CASSSKRSGNTIYF. In DNA, the CDR3 is TGTGCCAGCAGCTCAAAGAGATCCGGAAACACCATATATTTT.

V gene TRBV19 combines with J gene TRBJ1-5; TRBD1 matches 9 bases. The CDR3 totals 15 residues. Germline V gene lookup returns CDR1 LNHDA and CDR2 SQIVND (reference sequence). With 3 bases clipped from V and 9 bases from J, the junction kept 9 bases outside the gene matches. The CDR3 here is CASSMWGQGIPPQHF. The CDR3 nucleotides read TGTGCCAGTAGTATGTGGGGACAGGGCATTCCGCCCCAGCATTTT.

This chain joins TRBV29-1 and TRBJ1-2, with D hard to call. The V gene lost 3 bases and the J gene lost 11 bases, with 7 bases spanning the gap. The CDR3 sequence is 9 residues long. CDR1 is SQVTM, CDR2 ANQGSEA, per germline. CDR3 sequence reads: CSVEPGYTF. The CDR3 DNA reads TGCAGCGTTGAGCCGGGGTACACCTTC.

The chain carries TRBV6-2 or TRBV6-3 and TRBJ1-1; no reliable D call. CDR3 length: 15 amino acids. Trimming stripped 0 bases from V and 0 bases from J, with 8 bases between. CDR1 is MNHEY, CDR2 SVGEGT, per germline. CDR3 protein: CASSYSGGLNTEAFF. Written as DNA, the CDR3 is TGTGCCAGCAGTTACTCAGGCGGGCTGAACACTGAAGCTTTCTTT.

The chain recombines TRBV10-2 with TRBJ1-1; weak D call: TRBD1 (5 bases). The CDR3 runs to 13 residues. V was trimmed by 3 bases and J by 3 bases, leaving 8 bases between them. Germline V lookup: CDR1 WSHSY, CDR2 SAAADI. Here the CDR3 DNA reads TGCGCCAGCAGTGACGACAGATACACTGAAGCTTTCTTT. Translated: CASSDDRYTEAFF.

The V and J genes are TRBV27 and TRBJ2-7; tentative D call: TRBD2 (6 bases). Trimming pared 6 bases from V and 2 bases from J, leaving 17 bases between. CDR3 length equals 15 residues. Germline CDR1 MNHEY, CDR2 SMNVEV (reference sequence). As DNA, the CDR3 is TGTGCCAGCAGAGCCCCCGGGACTGTAACCTACGAGCAGTACTTC. Its protein is CASRAPGTVTYEQYF.

This chain links TRBV10-3 with TRBJ1-1, with D unresolved. Germline loops: CDR1 ENHRY, CDR2 SYGVKD. This CDR3 is built from 13 residues. Trimming pared 9 bases from V and 0 bases from J, leaving 11 bases between. CDR3 nucleotide sequence: TGTGCCATGTCGACAAACATGAACACTGAAGCTTTCTTT. This sequence encodes CAMSTNMNTEAFF.

This chain joins TRBV6-2 or TRBV6-3 and TRBJ2-7; D gene unclear. The germline V gene has CDR1 MNHEY and CDR2 SVGEGT. The CDR3 runs 16 residues. Trimming shortened V by 0 bases and J by 5 bases, and 17 bases separated the two germline ends. The CDR3 region is CASSYSKLRLRHEQYF. The CDR3 DNA sequence: TGTGCCAGCAGTTACTCGAAGCTCAGGCTACGGCACGAGCAGTACTTC.

This clone showed up just once. Here the CDR3 reads CASSVVPSGAHNEQFF. The DNA of the CDR3 is TGTGCCAGCAGCGTAGTACCTAGCGGTGCCCACAATGAGCAGTTCTTC. The J gene is TRBJ2-1, the V gene TRBV9, with 7 bases fitting TRBD2. The CDR3 has 16 amino acids. The junction had 8 bases not matched to a gene; V was cut back by 0 bases and J by 5 bases. Germline lookup yields CDR1 SGDLS and CDR2 YYNGEE.